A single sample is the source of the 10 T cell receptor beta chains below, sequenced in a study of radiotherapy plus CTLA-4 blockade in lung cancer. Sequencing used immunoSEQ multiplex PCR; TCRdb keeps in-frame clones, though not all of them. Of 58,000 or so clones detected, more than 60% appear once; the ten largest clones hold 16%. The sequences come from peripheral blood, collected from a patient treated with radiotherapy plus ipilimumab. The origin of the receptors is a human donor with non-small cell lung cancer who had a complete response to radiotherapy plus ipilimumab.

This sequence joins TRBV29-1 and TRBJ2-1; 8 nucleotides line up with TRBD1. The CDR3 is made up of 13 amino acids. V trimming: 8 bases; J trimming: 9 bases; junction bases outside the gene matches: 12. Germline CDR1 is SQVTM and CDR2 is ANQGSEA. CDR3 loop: CSLRTGMNGEQFF. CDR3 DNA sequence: TGCAGCTTGCGGACAGGGATGAACGGTGAGCAGTTCTTC.

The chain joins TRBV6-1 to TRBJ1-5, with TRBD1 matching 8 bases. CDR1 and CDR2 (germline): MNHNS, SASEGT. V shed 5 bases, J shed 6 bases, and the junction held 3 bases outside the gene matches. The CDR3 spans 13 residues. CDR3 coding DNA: TGTGCCAGCAGTCTTGACAGGGGTCAGCCCCAGCATTTT. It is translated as CASSLDRGQPQHF.

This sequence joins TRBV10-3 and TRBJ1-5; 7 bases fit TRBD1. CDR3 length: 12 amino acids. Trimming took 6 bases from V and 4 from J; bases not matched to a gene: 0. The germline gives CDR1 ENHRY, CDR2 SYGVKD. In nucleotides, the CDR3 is TGTGCCATCAGGGGACAGAATCAGCCCCAGCATTTT. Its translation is CAIRGQNQPQHF.

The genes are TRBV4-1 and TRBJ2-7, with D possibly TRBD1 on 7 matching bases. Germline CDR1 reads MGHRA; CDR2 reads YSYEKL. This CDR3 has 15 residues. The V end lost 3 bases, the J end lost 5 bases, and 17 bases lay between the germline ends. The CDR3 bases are TGCGCCAGCAGCCAGGTCTCAGGGGGGCACAACGAGCAGTACTTC. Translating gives CASSQVSGGHNEQYF.

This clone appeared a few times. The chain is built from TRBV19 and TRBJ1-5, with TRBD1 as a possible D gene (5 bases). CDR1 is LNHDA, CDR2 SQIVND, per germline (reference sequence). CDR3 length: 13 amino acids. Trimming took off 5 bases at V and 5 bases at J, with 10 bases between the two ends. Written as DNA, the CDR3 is TGTGCCAGTAGTGTGGCAGGGCATCAGCCCCAGCATTTT. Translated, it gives CASSVAGHQPQHF.

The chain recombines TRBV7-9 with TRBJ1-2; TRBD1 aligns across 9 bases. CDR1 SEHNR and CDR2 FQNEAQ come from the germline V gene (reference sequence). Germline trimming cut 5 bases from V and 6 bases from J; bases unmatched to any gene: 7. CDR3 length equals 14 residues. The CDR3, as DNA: TGTGCCAGCAGCCCGTCCGGGACAGGGAATGGCTACACCTTC. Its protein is CASSPSGTGNGYTF.

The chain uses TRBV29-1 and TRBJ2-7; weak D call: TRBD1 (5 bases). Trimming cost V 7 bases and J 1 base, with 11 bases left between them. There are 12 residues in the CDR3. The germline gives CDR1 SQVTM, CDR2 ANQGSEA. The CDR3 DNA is TGCAGCGCTCAAAGGGGTTCCTACGAGCAGTACTTC. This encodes CSAQRGSYEQYF.

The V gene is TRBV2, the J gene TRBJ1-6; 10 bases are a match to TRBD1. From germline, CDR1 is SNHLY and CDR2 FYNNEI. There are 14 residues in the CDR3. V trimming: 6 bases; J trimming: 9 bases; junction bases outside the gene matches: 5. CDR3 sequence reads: CASRGTGAVSPLHF. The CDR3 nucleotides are TGTGCCAGCAGAGGGACAGGGGCCGTTTCACCCCTCCACTTT.

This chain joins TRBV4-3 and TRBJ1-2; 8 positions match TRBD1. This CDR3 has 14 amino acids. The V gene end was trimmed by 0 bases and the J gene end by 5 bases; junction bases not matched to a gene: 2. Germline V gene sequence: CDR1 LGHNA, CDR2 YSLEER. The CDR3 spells CASSQETGEYGYTF. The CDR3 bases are TGCGCCAGCAGCCAAGAGACAGGGGAGTATGGCTACACCTTC.

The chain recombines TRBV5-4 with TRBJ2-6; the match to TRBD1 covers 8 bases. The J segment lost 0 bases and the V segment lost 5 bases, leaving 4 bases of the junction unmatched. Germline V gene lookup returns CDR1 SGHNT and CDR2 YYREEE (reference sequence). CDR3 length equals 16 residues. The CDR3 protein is CASSRDRNSGANVLTF. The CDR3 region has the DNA TGTGCCAGCAGTCGGGACAGGAACTCTGGGGCCAACGTCCTGACTTTC.